This T cell receptor beta chain is drawn from a study of CXCR3-negative and CXCR3-positive naive CD8 T cells. Study outcomes and limitations: CXCR3-positive naive cells had TRB CDR3s that were more hydrophobic than CXCR3-negative naive cells had.

5' RACE that incorporated UMI labels was used to prepare the TRB cDNA libraries. After re-calling the 5' RACE reads, TCRdb lists one entry per CDR3 protein, DNA absent. This sample's table reports about 120,000 distinct CDR3 sequences. Concerning this clonotype itself: Its specificity is unknown.

Sample: naive CXCR3- CD8+ T cells from blood. Subset given: CD45RO-CCR7+CD27+CD95- naive CD8+ T cells lacking CXCR3 (TNR3-). The clonotype originates from a human donor in good health. Some clones in this sample may be carry-over from other donors' samples.

The CDR3 sequence is CASSKYRVSNTGELFF. This chain joins TRBV19 and TRBJ2-2; TCRdb returns TRBD1, unconfirmable since there is no DNA. The CDR3 covers 16 residues. Germline V lookup: CDR1 LNHDA, CDR2 SQIVND (reference sequence).